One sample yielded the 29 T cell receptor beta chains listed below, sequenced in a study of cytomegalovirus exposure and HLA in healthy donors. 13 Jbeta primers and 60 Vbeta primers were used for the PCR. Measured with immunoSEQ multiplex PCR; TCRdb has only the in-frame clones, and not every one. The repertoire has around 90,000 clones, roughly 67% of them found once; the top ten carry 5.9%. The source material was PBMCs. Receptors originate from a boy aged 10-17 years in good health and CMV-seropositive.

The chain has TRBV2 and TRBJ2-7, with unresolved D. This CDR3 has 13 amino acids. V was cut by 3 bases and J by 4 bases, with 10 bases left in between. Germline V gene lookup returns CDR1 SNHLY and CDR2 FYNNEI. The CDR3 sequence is CASSEGPVYEQYF. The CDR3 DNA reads TGTGCCAGCAGTGAGGGCCCAGTATACGAGCAGTACTTC.

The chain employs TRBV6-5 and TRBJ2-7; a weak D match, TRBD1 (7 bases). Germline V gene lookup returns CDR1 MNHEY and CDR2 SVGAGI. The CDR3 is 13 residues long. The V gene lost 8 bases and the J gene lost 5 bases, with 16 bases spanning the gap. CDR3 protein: CASWAGGFDEQYF. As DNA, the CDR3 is TGTGCCAGCTGGGCAGGGGGGTTTGACGAGCAGTACTTC.

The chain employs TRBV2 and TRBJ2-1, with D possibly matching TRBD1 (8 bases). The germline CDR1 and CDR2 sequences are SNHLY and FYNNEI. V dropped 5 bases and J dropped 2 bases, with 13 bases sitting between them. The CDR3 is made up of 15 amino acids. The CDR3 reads CASSSTGGAYNEQFF. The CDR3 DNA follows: TGTGCCAGCAGTTCAACAGGGGGGGCCTACAATGAGCAGTTCTTC.

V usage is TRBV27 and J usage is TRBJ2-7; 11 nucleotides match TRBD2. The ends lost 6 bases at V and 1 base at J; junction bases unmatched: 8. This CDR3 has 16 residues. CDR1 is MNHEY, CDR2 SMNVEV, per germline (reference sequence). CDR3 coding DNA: TGTGCCAGCAGCGAGGGCCTAGCGGGAGGATCCTACGAGCAGTACTTC. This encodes CASSEGLAGGSYEQYF.

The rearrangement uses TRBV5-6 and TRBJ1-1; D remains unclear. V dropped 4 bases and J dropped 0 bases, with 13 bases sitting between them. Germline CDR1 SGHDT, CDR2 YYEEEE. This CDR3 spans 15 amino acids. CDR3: CASSVRKPLNTEAFF. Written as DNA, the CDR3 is TGTGCCAGCAGCGTGCGGAAACCCCTGAACACTGAAGCTTTCTTT. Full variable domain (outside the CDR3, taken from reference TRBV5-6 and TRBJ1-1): DAGVTQSPTHLIKTRGQQVTLRCSPKSGHDTVSWYQQALGQGPQFIFQYYEEEERQRGNFPDRFSGHQFPNYSSELNVNALLLGDSALYLCASSVRKPLNTEAFFGQGTRLTVV.

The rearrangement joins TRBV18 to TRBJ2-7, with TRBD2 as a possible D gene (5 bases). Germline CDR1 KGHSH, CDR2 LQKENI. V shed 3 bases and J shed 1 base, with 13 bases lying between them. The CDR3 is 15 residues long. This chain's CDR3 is CASSPRRGNSYEQYF. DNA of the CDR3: TGTGCCAGCTCACCCCGGAGAGGGAATTCCTACGAGCAGTACTTC. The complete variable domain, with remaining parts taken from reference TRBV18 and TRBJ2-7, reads NAGVMQNPRHLVRRRGQEARLRCSPMKGHSHVYWYRQLPEEGLKFMVYLQKENIIDESGMPKERFSAEFPKEGPSILRIQQVVRGDSAAYFCASSPRRGNSYEQYFGPGTRLTVT.

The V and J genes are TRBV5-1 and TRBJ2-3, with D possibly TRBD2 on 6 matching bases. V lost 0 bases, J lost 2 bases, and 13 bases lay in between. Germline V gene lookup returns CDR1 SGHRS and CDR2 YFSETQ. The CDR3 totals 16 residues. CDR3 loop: CASSLGGTSHTDTQYF. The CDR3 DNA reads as TGCGCCAGCAGCTTGGGCGGGACCTCTCACACAGATACGCAGTATTTT. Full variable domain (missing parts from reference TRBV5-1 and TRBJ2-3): KAGVTQTPRYLIKTRGQQVTLSCSPISGHRSVSWYQQTPGQGLQFLFEYFSETQRNKGNFPGRFSGRQFSNSRSEMNVSTLELGDSALYLCASSLGGTSHTDTQYFGPGTRLTVL.

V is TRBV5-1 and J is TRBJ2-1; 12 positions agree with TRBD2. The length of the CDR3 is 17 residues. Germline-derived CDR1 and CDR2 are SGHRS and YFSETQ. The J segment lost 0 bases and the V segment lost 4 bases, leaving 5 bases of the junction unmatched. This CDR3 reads CASSPLAGGSSYNEQFF. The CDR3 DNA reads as TGCGCCAGCAGCCCTCTAGCGGGAGGGAGCTCCTACAATGAGCAGTTCTTC.

CDR3 residues: CASSFDRENTEAFF. CDR3 DNA sequence: TGTGCCAGCAGCTTCGACAGAGAGAACACTGAAGCTTTCTTT. The rearrangement uses TRBV7-2 and TRBJ1-1; possible D gene TRBD1, 5 bases. Trimming stripped 3 bases from V and 1 base from J, with 9 bases between. This CDR3 contains 14 residues. In germline, CDR1 is SGHTA, CDR2 FQGNSA.

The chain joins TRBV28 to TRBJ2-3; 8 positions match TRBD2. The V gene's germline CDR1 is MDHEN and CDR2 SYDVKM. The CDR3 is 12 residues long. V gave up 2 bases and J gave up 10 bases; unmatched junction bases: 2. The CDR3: CASSLRRGAQYF. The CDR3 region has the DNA TGTGCCAGCAGTTTACGGCGGGGGGCGCAGTATTTT.

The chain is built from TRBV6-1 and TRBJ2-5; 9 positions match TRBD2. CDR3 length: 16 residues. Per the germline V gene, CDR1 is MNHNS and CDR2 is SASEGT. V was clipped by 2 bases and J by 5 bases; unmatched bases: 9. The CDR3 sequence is CASSEQRGVAWETQYF. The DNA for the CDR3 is TGTGCCAGCAGTGAACAGCGGGGGGTGGCTTGGGAGACCCAGTACTTC.

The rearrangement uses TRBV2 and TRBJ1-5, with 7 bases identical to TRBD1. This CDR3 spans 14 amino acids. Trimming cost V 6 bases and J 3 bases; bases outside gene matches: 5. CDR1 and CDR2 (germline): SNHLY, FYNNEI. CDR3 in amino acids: CASSLTGNNQPQHF. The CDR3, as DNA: TGTGCCAGCAGCTTGACAGGGAACAATCAGCCCCAGCATTTT. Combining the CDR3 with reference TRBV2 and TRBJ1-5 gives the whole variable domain EPEVTQTPSHQVTQMGQEVILRCVPISNHLYFYWYRQILGQKVEFLVSFYNNEISEKSEIFDDQFSVERPDGSNFTLKIRSTKLEDSAMYFCASSLTGNNQPQHFGDGTRLSIL.

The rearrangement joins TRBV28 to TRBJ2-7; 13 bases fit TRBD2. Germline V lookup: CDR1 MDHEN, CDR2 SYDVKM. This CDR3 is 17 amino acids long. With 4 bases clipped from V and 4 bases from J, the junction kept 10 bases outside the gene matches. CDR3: CASSSGLAGRTRYEQYF. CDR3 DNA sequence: TGTGCCAGCAGTTCGGGACTAGCGGGAAGAACCCGATACGAGCAGTACTTC.

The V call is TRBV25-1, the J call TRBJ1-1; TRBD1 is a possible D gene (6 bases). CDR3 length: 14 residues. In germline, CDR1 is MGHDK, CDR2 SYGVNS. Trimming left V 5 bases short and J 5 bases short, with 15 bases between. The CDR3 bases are TGTGCCAGCAGTCCCGACGCAGGGGAAACTGAAGCTTTCTTT. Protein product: CASSPDAGETEAFF. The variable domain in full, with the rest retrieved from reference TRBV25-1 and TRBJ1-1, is EADIYQTPRYLVIGTGKKITLECSQTMGHDKMYWYQQDPGMELHLIHYSYGVNSTEKGDLSSESTVSRIRTEHFPLTLESARPSHTSQYLCASSPDAGETEAFFGQGTRLTVV.

In DNA form, the CDR3 reads TGTGCCATCAGTGAGTCCTGGGGGCGCCCCATGGCCCAGTACTTC. Its translation is CAISESWGRPMAQYF. The rearrangement links TRBV10-3 to TRBJ2-5; D is possibly TRBD1 (6 bases). Between the trimmed V and J ends, which lost 0 bases and 9 bases, there was a span of 17 bases. Germline-derived CDR1 and CDR2 are ENHRY and SYGVKD. The CDR3 is made up of 15 amino acids.

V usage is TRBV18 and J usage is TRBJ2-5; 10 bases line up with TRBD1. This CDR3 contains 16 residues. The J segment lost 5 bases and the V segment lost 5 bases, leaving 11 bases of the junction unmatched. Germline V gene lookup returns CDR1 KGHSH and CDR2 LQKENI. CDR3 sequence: CASSVLGTGVGETQYF. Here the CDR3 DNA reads TGTGCCAGCTCAGTCCTCGGGACAGGGGTCGGGGAGACCCAGTACTTC.

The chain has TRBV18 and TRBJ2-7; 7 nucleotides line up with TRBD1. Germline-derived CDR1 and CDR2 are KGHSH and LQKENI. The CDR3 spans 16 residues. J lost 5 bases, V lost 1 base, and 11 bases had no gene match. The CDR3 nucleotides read TGTGCCAGCTCACCACTACCGACAGGGCCGTCGGACGAGCAGTACTTC. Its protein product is CASSPLPTGPSDEQYF. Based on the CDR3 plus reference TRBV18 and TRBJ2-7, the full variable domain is NAGVMQNPRHLVRRRGQEARLRCSPMKGHSHVYWYRQLPEEGLKFMVYLQKENIIDESGMPKERFSAEFPKEGPSILRIQQVVRGDSAAYFCASSPLPTGPSDEQYFGPGTRLTVT.

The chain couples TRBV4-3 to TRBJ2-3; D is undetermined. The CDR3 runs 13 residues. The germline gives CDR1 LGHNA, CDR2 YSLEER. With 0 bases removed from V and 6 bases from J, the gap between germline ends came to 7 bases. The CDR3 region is CASSQDFMDTQYF. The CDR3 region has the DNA TGCGCCAGCAGCCAAGATTTCATGGATACGCAGTATTTT.

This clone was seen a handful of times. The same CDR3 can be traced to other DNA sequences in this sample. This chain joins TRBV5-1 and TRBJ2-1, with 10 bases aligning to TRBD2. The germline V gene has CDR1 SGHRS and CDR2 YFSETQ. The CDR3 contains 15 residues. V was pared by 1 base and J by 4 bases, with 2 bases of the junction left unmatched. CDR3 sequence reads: CASSLLAGAYNEQFF. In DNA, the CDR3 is TGCGCCAGCAGCTTGCTAGCGGGGGCTTACAATGAGCAGTTCTTC.

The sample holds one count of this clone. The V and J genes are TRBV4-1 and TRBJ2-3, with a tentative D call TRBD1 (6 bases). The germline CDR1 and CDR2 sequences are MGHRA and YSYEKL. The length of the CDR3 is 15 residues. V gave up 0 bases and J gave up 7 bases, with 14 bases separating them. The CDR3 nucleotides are TGCGCCAGCAGCCAAGAGGACAGAGCACACTATACGCAGTATTTT. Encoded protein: CASSQEDRAHYTQYF.

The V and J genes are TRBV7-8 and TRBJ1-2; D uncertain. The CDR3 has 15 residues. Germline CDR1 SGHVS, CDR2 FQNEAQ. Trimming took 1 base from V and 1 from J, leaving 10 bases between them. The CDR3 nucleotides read TGTGCCAGCAGCTTAGGCCACGCGGGTAACTATGGCTACACCTTC. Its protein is CASSLGHAGNYGYTF. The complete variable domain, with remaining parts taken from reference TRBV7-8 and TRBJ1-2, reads GAGVSQSPRYKVAKRGQDVALRCDPISGHVSLFWYQQALGQGPEFLTYFQNEAQLDKSGLPSDRFFAERPEGSVSTLKIQRTQQEDSAVYLCASSLGHAGNYGYTFGSGTRLTVV.

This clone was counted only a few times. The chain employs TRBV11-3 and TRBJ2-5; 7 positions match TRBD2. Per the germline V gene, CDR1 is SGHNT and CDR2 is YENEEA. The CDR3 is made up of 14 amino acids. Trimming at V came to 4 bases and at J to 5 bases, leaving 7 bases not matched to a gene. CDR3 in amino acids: CASSSGGIGETQYF. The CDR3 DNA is TGTGCCAGCAGCTCGGGAGGAATCGGGGAGACCCAGTACTTC.

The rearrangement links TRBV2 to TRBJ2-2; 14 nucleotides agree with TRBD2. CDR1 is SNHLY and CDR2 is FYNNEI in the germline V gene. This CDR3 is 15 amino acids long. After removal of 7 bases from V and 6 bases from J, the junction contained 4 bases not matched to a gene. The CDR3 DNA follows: TGTGCCAGCACAGAGACTAGCGGGGGGGCCGGGGAGCTGTTTTTT. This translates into CASTETSGGAGELFF. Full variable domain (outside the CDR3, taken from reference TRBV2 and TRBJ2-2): EPEVTQTPSHQVTQMGQEVILRCVPISNHLYFYWYRQILGQKVEFLVSFYNNEISEKSEIFDDQFSVERPDGSNFTLKIRSTKLEDSAMYFCASTETSGGAGELFFGEGSRLTVL.

CDR3 in DNA: TGCGCCAGCAGCTGGACGGGGGGAGGCACTGAAGCTTTCTTT. This sequence encodes CASSWTGGGTEAFF. The chain is built from TRBV5-1 and TRBJ1-1; maybe TRBD1 (5 bases). V dropped 3 bases and J dropped 4 bases, with 13 bases sitting between them. Germline loops: CDR1 SGHRS, CDR2 YFSETQ. CDR3 size: 14 residues.

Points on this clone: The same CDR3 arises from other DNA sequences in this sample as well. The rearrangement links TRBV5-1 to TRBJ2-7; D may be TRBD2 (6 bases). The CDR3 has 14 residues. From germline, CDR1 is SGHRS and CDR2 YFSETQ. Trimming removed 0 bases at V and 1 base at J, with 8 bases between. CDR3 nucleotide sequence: TGCGCCAGCAGCTTGGTGGGGGGTTCCTACGAGCAGTACTTC. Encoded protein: CASSLVGGSYEQYF.

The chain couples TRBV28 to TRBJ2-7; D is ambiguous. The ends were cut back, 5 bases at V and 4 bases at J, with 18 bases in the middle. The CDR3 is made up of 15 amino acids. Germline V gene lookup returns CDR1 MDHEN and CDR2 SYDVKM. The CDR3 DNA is TGTGCCAGCAGTCCCCCGCCCTCAGGCTTATACGAGCAGTACTTC. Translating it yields CASSPPPSGLYEQYF.

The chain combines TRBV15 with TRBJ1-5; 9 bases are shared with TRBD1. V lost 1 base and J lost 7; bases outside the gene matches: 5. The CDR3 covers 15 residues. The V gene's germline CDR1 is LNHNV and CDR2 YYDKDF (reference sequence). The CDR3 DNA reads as TGTGCCACCAGCAGAGTGGGGACAGGGAGGCAGCCCCAGCATTTT. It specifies CATSRVGTGRQPQHF. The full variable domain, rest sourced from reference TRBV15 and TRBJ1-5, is DAMVIQNPRYQVTQFGKPVTLSCSQTLNHNVMYWYQQKSSQAPKLLFHYYDKDFNNEADTPDNFQSRRPNTSFCFLDIRSPGLGDTAMYLCATSRVGTGRQPQHFGDGTRLSIL.

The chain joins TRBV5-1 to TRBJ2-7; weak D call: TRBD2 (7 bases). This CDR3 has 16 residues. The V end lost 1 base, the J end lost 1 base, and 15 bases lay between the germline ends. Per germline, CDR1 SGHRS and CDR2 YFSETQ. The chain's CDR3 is CASSLRGSGDSYEQYF. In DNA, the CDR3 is TGCGCCAGCAGCTTGAGGGGGAGCGGGGATTCCTACGAGCAGTACTTC.

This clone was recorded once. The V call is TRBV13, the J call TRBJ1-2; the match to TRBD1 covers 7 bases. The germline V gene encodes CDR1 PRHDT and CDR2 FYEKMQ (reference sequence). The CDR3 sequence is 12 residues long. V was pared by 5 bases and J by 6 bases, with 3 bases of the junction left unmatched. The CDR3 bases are TGTGCCAGCAGCCTCGGACAGGATGGCTACACCTTC. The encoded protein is CASSLGQDGYTF.